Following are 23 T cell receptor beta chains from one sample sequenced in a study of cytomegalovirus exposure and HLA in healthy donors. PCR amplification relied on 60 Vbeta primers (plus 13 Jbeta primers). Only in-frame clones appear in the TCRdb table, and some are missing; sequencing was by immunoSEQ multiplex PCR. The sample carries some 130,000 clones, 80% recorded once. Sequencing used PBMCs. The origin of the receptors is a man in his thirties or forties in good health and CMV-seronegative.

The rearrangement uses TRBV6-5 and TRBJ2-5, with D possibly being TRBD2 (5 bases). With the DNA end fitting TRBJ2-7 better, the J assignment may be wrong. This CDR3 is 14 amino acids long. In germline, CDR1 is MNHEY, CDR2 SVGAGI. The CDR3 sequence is CASSYASGSYEQYF. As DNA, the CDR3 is TGTGCCAGCAGTTACGCGAGCGGCTCCTACGAGCAGTACTTC.

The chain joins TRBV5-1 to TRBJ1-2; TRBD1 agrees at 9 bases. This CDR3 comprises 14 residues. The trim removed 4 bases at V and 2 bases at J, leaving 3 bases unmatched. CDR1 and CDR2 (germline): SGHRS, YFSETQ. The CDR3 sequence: CASSLGTGNYGYTF. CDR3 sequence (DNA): TGCGCCAGCAGCCTAGGGACAGGGAACTATGGCTACACCTTC.

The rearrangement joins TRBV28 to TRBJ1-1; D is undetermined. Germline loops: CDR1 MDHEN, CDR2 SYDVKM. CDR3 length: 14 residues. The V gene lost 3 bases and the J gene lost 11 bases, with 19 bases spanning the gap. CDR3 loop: CASSFPVPSAWAFF. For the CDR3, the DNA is TGTGCCAGCAGTTTCCCAGTCCCCTCCGCCTGGGCTTTCTTT.

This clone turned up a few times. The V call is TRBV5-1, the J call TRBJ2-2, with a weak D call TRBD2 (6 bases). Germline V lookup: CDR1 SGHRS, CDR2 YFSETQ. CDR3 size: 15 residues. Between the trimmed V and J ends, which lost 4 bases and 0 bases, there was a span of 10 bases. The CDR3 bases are TGCGCCAGCAGCATAGCGGCTACGAACACCGGGGAGCTGTTTTTT. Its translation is CASSIAATNTGELFF.

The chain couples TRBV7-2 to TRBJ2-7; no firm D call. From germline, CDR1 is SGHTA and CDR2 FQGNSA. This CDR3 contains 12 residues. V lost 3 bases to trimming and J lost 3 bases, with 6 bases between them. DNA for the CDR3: TGTGCCAGCAGCTTCCCCGGCTACGAGCAGTACTTC. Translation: CASSFPGYEQYF.

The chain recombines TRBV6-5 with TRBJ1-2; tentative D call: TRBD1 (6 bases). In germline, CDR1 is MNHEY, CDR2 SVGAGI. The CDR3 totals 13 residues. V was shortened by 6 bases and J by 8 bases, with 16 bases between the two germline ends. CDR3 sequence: CASRQGLTMGYTF. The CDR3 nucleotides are TGTGCCAGCAGACAGGGTCTAACTATGGGCTACACCTTC.

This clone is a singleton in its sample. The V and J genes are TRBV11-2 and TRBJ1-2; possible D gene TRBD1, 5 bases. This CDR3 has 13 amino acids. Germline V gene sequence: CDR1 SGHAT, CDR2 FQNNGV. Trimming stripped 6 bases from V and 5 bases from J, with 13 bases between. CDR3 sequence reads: CASRRTGGYGYTF. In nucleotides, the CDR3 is TGTGCCAGCAGGCGAACAGGTGGTTATGGCTACACCTTC.

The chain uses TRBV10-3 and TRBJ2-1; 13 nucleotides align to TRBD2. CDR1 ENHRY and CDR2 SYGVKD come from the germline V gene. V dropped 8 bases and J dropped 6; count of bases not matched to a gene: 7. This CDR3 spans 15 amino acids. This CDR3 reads CAIRRTSGSPNEQFF. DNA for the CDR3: TGTGCCATCCGACGGACTAGCGGGAGCCCCAATGAGCAGTTCTTC.

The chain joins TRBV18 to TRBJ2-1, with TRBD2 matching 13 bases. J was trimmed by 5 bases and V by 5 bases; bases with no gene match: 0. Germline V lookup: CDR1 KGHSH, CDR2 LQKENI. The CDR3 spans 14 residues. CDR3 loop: CASSGLAGDNEQFF. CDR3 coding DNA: TGTGCCAGCTCAGGACTAGCGGGAGACAATGAGCAGTTCTTC. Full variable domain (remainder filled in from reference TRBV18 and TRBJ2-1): NAGVMQNPRHLVRRRGQEARLRCSPMKGHSHVYWYRQLPEEGLKFMVYLQKENIIDESGMPKERFSAEFPKEGPSILRIQQVVRGDSAAYFCASSGLAGDNEQFFGPGTRLTVL.

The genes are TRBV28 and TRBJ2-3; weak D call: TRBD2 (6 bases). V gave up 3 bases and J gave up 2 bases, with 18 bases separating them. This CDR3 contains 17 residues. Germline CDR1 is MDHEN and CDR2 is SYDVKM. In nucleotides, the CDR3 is TGTGCCAGCAGTTTTGGGAAAGGGGAGGAGGTCACAGATACGCAGTATTTT. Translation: CASSFGKGEEVTDTQYF.

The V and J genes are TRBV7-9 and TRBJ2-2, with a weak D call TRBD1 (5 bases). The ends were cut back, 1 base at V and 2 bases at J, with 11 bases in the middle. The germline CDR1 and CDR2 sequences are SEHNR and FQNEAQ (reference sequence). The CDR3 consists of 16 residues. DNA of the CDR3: TGTGCCAGCAGCTTAGGGGGCCTATCTAACACCGGGGAGCTGTTTTTT. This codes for CASSLGGLSNTGELFF.

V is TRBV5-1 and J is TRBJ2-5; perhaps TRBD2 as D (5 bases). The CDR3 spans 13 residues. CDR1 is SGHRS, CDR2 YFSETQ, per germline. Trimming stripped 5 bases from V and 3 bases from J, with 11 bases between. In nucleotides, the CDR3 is TGCGCCAGCAGGGTAACGGGAAAAGAGACCCAGTACTTC. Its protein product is CASRVTGKETQYF.

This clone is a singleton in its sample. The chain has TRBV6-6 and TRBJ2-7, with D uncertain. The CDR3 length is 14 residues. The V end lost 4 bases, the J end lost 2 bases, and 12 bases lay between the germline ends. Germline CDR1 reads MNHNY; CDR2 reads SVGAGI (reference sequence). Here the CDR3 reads CASSLPSSPYEQYF. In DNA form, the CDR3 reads TGTGCCAGCAGTTTACCTAGTAGCCCCTACGAGCAGTACTTC.

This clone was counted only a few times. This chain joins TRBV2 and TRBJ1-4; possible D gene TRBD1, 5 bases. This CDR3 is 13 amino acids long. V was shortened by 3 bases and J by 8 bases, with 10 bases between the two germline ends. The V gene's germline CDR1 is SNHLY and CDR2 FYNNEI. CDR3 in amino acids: CASSDDSWEKLFF. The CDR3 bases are TGTGCCAGCAGTGATGACAGTTGGGAAAAACTGTTTTTT.

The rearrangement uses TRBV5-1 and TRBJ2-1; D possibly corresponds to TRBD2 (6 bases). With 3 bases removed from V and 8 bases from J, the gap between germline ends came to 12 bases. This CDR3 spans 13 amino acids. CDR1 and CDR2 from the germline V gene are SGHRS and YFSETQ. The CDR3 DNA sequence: TGCGCCAGCAGCTCGGGACTCGGCGATGAGCAGTTCTTC. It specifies CASSSGLGDEQFF.

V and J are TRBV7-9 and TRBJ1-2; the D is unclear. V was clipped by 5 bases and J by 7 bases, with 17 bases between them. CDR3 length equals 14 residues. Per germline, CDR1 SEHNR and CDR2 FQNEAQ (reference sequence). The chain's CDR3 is CASSGWAIFGGYTF. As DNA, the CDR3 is TGTGCCAGCAGCGGTTGGGCCATATTCGGTGGCTACACCTTC.

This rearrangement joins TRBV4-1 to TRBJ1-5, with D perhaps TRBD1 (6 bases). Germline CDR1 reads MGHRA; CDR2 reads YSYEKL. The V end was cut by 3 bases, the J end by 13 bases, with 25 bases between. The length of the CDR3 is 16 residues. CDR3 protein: CASSQRFRDTLVGQHF. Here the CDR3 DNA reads TGCGCCAGCAGCCAGCGCTTTCGGGACACCCTTGTGGGTCAGCATTTT.

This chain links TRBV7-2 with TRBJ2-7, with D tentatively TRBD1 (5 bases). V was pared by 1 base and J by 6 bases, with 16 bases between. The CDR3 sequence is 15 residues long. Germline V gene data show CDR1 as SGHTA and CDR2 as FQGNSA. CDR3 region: CASSLDAQASLEQYF. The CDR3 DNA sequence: TGTGCCAGCAGCTTAGATGCACAGGCGTCTCTCGAGCAGTACTTC.

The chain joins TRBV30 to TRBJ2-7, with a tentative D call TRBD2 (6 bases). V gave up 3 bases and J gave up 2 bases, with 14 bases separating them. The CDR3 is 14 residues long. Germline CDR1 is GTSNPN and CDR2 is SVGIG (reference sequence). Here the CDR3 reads CAWRVGGSAYEQYF. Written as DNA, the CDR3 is TGTGCCTGGAGGGTAGGAGGGAGCGCCTACGAGCAGTACTTC.

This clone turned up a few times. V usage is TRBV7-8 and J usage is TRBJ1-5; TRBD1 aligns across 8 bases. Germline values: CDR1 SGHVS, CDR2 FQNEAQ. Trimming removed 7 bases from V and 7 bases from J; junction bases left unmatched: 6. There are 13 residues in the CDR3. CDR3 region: CASTLTGDQPQHF. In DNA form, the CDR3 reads TGTGCCAGCACCCTGACAGGGGACCAGCCCCAGCATTTT.

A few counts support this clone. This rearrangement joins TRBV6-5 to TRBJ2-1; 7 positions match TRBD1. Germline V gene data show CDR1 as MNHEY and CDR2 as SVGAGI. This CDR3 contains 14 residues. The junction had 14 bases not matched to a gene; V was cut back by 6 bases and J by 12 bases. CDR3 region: CASRAIRTGVVQFF. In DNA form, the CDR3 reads TGTGCCAGCAGAGCTATTCGGACAGGAGTGGTGCAGTTCTTC.

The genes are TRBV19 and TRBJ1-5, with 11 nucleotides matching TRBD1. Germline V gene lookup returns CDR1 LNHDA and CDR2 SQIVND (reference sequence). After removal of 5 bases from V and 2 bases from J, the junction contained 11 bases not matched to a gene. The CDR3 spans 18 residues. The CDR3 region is CASSLGQGDLPGNQPQHF. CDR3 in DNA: TGTGCCAGTAGTCTGGGACAGGGGGACCTTCCAGGCAATCAGCCCCAGCATTTT.

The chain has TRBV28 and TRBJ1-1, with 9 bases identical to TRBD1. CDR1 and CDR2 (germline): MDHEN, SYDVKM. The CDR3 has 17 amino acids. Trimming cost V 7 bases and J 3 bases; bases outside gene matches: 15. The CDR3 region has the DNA TGTGCCAGCATGGACAGGGGAATCGTTCGGAAGGACACTGAAGCTTTCTTT. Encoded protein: CASMDRGIVRKDTEAFF.